The 3 T cell receptor beta chains reported below all come from one sample, sequenced in a study of post-analysis software for immune sequencing data. Included in the TCR beta cDNA libraries were unique molecular identifiers. From the PCR reads, TCRdb called clonotypes with MiXCR, one entry per CDR3 protein. The sample has fewer than 850,000 distinct CDR3 sequences; 25% to 30% are singletons. No antigen has been identified for these receptors. Study outcomes and limitations: Elevated frequency relative to controls characterized roughly five TRBV segments in patients, TRBV5-6, TRBV5-1 and TRBV20-1 among them.

The sequenced sample was blood. These receptor sequences come from a girl aged 5-17 years with multiple sclerosis.

The rearrangement uses TRBV10-2 and TRBJ1-5; D is perhaps TRBD1 (6 bases). This CDR3 has 13 residues. Between the trimmed V and J ends, which lost 6 bases and 4 bases, there was a span of 10 bases. Germline V lookup: CDR1 WSHSY, CDR2 SAAADI. Here the CDR3 reads CASRGDKNQPQHF. DNA for the CDR3: TGCGCCAGCAGGGGGGACAAGAATCAGCCCCAGCATTTT.

This clonotype was seen more than once but under ten times. The chain recombines TRBV5-1 with TRBJ2-1; 8 bases map to TRBD1. Germline V CDR1 and CDR2: SGHRS, YFSETQ. The CDR3 extends over 16 amino acids. With 4 bases clipped from V and 7 bases from J, the junction kept 13 bases outside the gene matches. Here the CDR3 reads CASSRAQGALGNEQFF. Written as DNA, the CDR3 is TGCGCCAGCAGCCGGGCCCAGGGGGCGCTGGGGAATGAGCAGTTCTTC. Looking up the rest from reference TRBV5-1 and TRBJ2-1 gives the full variable domain: KAGVTQTPRYLIKTRGQQVTLSCSPISGHRSVSWYQQTPGQGLQFLFEYFSETQRNKGNFPGRFSGRQFSNSRSEMNVSTLELGDSALYLCASSRAQGALGNEQFFGPGTRLTVL.

V usage is TRBV29-1 and J usage is TRBJ1-6; D not resolved. This CDR3 is built from 12 residues. V lost 7 bases to trimming and J lost 10 bases, with 14 bases between them. Per germline, CDR1 SQVTM and CDR2 ANQGSEA. CDR3 in amino acids: CSAGGESSPLHF. The CDR3 bases are TGCAGCGCCGGCGGCGAATCATCACCCCTCCACTTT.